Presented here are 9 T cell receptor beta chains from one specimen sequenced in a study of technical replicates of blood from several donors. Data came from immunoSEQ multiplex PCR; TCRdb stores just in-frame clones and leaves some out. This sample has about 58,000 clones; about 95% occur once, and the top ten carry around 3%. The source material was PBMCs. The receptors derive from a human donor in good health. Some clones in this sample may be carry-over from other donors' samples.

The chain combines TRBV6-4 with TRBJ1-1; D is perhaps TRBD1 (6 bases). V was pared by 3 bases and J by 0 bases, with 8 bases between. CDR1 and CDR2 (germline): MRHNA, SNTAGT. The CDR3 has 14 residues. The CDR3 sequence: CASSEDSMNTEAFF. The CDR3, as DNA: TGTGCCAGCAGTGAGGACAGTATGAACACTGAAGCTTTCTTT.

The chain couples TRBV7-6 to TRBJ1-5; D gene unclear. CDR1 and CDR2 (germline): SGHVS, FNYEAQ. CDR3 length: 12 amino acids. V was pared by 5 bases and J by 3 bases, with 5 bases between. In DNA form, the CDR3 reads TGTGCCAGCAGCAAACTCAATCAGCCCCAGCATTTT. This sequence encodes CASSKLNQPQHF. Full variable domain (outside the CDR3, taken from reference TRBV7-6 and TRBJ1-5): GAGVSQSPRYKVTKRGQDVALRCDPISGHVSLYWYRQALGQGPEFLTYFNYEAQQDKSGLPNDRFSAERPEGSISTLTIQRTEQRDSAMYRCASSKLNQPQHFGDGTRLSIL.

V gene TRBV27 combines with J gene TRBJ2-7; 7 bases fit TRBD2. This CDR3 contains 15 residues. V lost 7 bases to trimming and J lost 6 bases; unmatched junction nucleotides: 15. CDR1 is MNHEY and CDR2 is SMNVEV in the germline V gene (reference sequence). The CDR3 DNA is TGTGCCAGCAAATTCGGGGGGACGGTTGCGGGCGAGCAGTACTTC. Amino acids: CASKFGGTVAGEQYF.

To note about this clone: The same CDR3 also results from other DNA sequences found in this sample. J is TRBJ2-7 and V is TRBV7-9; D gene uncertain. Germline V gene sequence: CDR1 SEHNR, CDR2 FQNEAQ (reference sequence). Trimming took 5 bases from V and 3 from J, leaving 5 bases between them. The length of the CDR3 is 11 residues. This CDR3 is CASSPSYEQYF. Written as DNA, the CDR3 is TGTGCCAGCAGCCCGAGCTACGAGCAGTACTTC.

The CDR3: CASSPGQGYEQYF. CDR3 in DNA: TGTGCCAGCAGTCCTGGACAGGGCTACGAGCAGTACTTC. The chain is built from TRBV27 and TRBJ2-7; 8 bases match TRBD1. V lost 5 bases to trimming and J lost 3 bases; unmatched junction nucleotides: 3. Germline CDR1 and CDR2: MNHEY and SMNVEV (reference sequence). This CDR3 contains 13 residues.

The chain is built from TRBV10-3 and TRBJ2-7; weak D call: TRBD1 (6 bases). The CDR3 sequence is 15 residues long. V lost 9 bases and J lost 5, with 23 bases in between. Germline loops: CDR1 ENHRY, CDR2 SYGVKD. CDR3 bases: TGTGCCATTTCCGGGACAAGGGGAAGTGGTAACGAGCAGTACTTC. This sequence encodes CAISGTRGSGNEQYF.

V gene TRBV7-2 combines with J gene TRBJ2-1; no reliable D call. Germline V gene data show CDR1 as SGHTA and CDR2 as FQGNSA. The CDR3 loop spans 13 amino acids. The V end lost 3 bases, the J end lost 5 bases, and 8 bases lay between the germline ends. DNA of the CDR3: TGTGCCAGCAGCTTTTCCAGGAACAATGAGCAGTTCTTC. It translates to CASSFSRNNEQFF.

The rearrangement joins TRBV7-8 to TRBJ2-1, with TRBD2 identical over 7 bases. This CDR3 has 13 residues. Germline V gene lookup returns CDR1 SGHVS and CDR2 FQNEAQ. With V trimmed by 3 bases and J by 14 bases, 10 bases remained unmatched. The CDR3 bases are TGTGCCAGCAGCTTGGCACCGGGACTACTAAAGTTCTTC. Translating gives CASSLAPGLLKFF.

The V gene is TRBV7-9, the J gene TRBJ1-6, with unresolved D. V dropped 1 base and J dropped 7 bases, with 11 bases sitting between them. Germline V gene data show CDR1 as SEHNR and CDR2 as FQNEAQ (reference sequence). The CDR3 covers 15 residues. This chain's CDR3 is CASSLGQAGNSPLHF. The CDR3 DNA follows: TGTGCCAGCAGCTTAGGTCAGGCAGGAAATTCACCCCTCCACTTT.